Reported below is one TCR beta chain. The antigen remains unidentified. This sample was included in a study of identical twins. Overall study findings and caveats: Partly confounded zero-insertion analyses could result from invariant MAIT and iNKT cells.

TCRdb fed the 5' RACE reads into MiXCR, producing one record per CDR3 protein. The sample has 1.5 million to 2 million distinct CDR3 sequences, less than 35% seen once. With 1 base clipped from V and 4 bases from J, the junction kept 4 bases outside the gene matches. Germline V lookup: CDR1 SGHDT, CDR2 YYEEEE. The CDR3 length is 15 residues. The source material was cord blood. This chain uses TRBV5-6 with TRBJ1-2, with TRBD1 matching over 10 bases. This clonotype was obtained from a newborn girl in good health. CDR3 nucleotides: TGTGCCAGCAGCTTGCGGGACAGGGGATTCTATGGCTACACCTTC. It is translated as CASSLRDRGFYGYTF.